Listed below are T cell receptor beta chains from one sample, sequenced in a study of T-cell memory formation after mild COVID-19. From the 5' RACE reads, TCRdb called clonotypes with MiXCR, one entry per CDR3 protein. The data contain under 200,000 distinct CDR3 sequences, 31% of them singletons. Source material: PBMCs or a T cell subset sorted from them (not recorded which). The receptors come from an adult woman who had mild COVID-19 (a few samples of this study predate the infection). Cell type and time point are not known. The CDR3 runs from the conserved cysteine through the conserved F or W. D genes are given only for firm matches. Rows may omit the clone size; those that give it use once, few, many or a size class.

CDR3aa: CASSLSLIGNEQFF; CDR3nt: TGTGCCAGCAGTTTGTCTCTCATAGGGAATGAGCAGTTCTTC; j_gene: TRBJ2-1; v_gene: TRBV12-3/TRBV12-4; abundance: few; d_gene: NA
CDR3aa: CSAAGLAGGLSYEQYF; CDR3nt: TGCAGCGCCGCTGGACTAGCGGGAGGGCTTAGCTACGAGCAGTACTTC; j_gene: TRBJ2-7; v_gene: TRBV29-1; abundance: once; d_gene: TRBD2
CDR3aa: CATSDSTARTPPHEQYF; CDR3nt: TGTGCCACCAGTGATTCCACGGCACGTACGCCTCCCCACGAGCAGTACTTC; j_gene: TRBJ2-7; v_gene: TRBV24-1; abundance: few; d_gene: NA
CDR3aa: CSVGDRGHQPQHF; CDR3nt: TGCAGCGTTGGGGACAGGGGGCATCAGCCCCAGCATTTT; j_gene: TRBJ1-5; v_gene: TRBV29-1; abundance: NA; d_gene: TRBD1
CDR3aa: CATRDWGETQYF; CDR3nt: TGTGCCACCAGAGACTGGGGGGAGACCCAGTACTTC; j_gene: TRBJ2-5; v_gene: TRBV24-1; abundance: few; d_gene: NA
CDR3aa: CASSQESSGANVLTF; CDR3nt: TGCGCCAGCAGCCAAGAATCCTCTGGGGCCAACGTCCTGACTTTC; j_gene: TRBJ2-6; v_gene: TRBV4-3; abundance: NA; d_gene: NA
CDR3aa: CASSHSGGSLSSTDTQYF; CDR3nt: TGCGCCAGCAGCCACTCAGGGGGGAGCTTGTCTAGCACAGATACGCAGTATTTT; j_gene: TRBJ2-3; v_gene: TRBV5-1; abundance: NA; d_gene: NA
CDR3aa: CASSVYSAFSYEQYF; CDR3nt: TGTGCCAGCAGCGTATACAGCGCGTTCTCCTACGAGCAGTACTTC; j_gene: TRBJ2-7; v_gene: TRBV9; abundance: NA; d_gene: NA
CDR3aa: CSAGDTGELFF; CDR3nt: TGCAGCGCGGGGGATACCGGGGAGCTGTTTTTT; j_gene: TRBJ2-2; v_gene: TRBV29-1; abundance: NA; d_gene: NA
CDR3aa: CASSRGEGLLNTGELFF; CDR3nt: TGCGCCAGCAGTCGTGGAGAAGGACTACTTAACACCGGGGAGCTGTTTTTT; j_gene: TRBJ2-2; v_gene: TRBV5-1; abundance: NA; d_gene: NA
CDR3aa: CASSPTTRTNYGYTF; CDR3nt: TGTGCCAGCAGCCCGACGACACGTACTAACTATGGCTACACCTTC; j_gene: TRBJ1-2; v_gene: TRBV2; abundance: NA; d_gene: NA
CDR3aa: CASSPFYRGYFNNEQFF; CDR3nt: TGTGCCAGCTCACCGTTCTACAGGGGCTACTTTAACAATGAGCAGTTCTTC; j_gene: TRBJ2-1; v_gene: TRBV18; abundance: NA; d_gene: TRBD1
CDR3aa: CAISEPGTGLFGELFF; CDR3nt: TGTGCCATCAGTGAGCCCGGGACAGGCCTTTTCGGGGAGCTGTTTTTT; j_gene: TRBJ2-2; v_gene: TRBV10-3; abundance: NA; d_gene: TRBD1
CDR3aa: CSATARGPGDEQFF; CDR3nt: TGCAGTGCTACCGCGCGGGGCCCGGGCGATGAGCAGTTCTTC; j_gene: TRBJ2-1; v_gene: TRBV20-1; abundance: few; d_gene: NA
CDR3aa: CSARDVIRDYSYEQYF; CDR3nt: TGCAGTGCTAGAGATGTTATCCGGGACTACTCATACGAGCAGTACTTC; j_gene: TRBJ2-7; v_gene: TRBV20-1; abundance: NA; d_gene: TRBD2
CDR3aa: CSVSRGSDYNEQFF; CDR3nt: TGCAGCGTCTCGCGGGGGAGCGATTACAATGAGCAGTTCTTC; j_gene: TRBJ2-1; v_gene: TRBV29-1; abundance: once; d_gene: TRBD2
CDR3aa: CASSPSGGTRNEQYF; CDR3nt: TGTGCTAGCAGCCCCTCTGGCGGAACGCGGAACGAGCAGTACTTC; j_gene: TRBJ2-7; v_gene: TRBV7-7; abundance: NA; d_gene: NA
CDR3aa: CAIGHRGQETQYF; CDR3nt: TGTGCCATCGGCCACAGGGGCCAAGAGACCCAGTACTTC; j_gene: TRBJ2-5; v_gene: TRBV10-3; abundance: NA; d_gene: TRBD1
CDR3aa: CASSLRQGNTGELFF; CDR3nt: TGTGCCAGCAGCCTAAGACAGGGGAACACCGGGGAGCTGTTTTTT; j_gene: TRBJ2-2; v_gene: TRBV7-9; abundance: NA; d_gene: TRBD1
CDR3aa: CASSPRGGGYIQYF; CDR3nt: TGTGCCAGCAGTCCCAGAGGCGGGGGATACATTCAGTACTTC; j_gene: TRBJ2-4; v_gene: TRBV12-3/TRBV12-4; abundance: few; d_gene: TRBD2
CDR3aa: CATSDSLNYGYTF; CDR3nt: TGTGCCACCAGTGATTCTCTTAACTATGGCTACACCTTC; j_gene: TRBJ1-2; v_gene: TRBV24-1; abundance: NA; d_gene: NA
CDR3aa: CASSPLRTSGRGAYEQYF; CDR3nt: TGTGCCAGCAGTCCGCTCCGGACTAGCGGGAGAGGGGCCTACGAGCAGTACTTC; j_gene: TRBJ2-7; v_gene: TRBV6-5; abundance: few; d_gene: TRBD2
CDR3aa: CASSRVSSGANVLTF; CDR3nt: TGCGCCAGCAGCCGGGTCAGCTCTGGGGCCAACGTCCTGACTTTC; j_gene: TRBJ2-6; v_gene: TRBV4-1; abundance: NA; d_gene: NA
CDR3aa: CATSPTAGTDTQYF; CDR3nt: TGTGCCACCAGCCCAACGGCGGGCACAGATACGCAGTATTTT; j_gene: TRBJ2-3; v_gene: TRBV15; abundance: few; d_gene: NA
CDR3aa: CATSDYAGRVGTDTQYF; CDR3nt: TGTGCCACCAGTGATTACGCGGGGAGGGTTGGGACAGATACGCAGTATTTT; j_gene: TRBJ2-3; v_gene: TRBV24-1; abundance: NA; d_gene: TRBD2
CDR3aa: CSARDLSGRNYMNTEAFF; CDR3nt: TGCAGTGCTAGAGATCTATCGGGACGGAATTACATGAACACTGAAGCTTTCTTT; j_gene: TRBJ1-1; v_gene: TRBV20-1; abundance: few; d_gene: NA
CDR3aa: CASSLSENTEAFF; CDR3nt: TGTGCCAGCAGTTTGTCAGAAAACACTGAAGCTTTCTTT; j_gene: TRBJ1-1; v_gene: TRBV12-3/TRBV12-4; abundance: NA; d_gene: NA
CDR3aa: CSADTGTGNEKLFF; CDR3nt: TGCAGTGCTGATACCGGGACAGGGAATGAAAAACTGTTTTTT; j_gene: TRBJ1-4; v_gene: TRBV20-1; abundance: NA; d_gene: TRBD1
CDR3aa: CASSTGTSDTDTQYF; CDR3nt: TGTGCCAGCAGTACAGGGACTAGCGACACAGATACGCAGTATTTT; j_gene: TRBJ2-3; v_gene: TRBV6-6; abundance: NA; d_gene: TRBD2
CDR3aa: CSARKRGLMDRGGTEAFF; CDR3nt: TGCAGTGCTCGCAAAAGAGGCCTCATGGACAGGGGGGGCACTGAAGCTTTCTTT; j_gene: TRBJ1-1; v_gene: TRBV20-1; abundance: few; d_gene: TRBD1
CDR3aa: CSVGTGLGETQYF; CDR3nt: TGCAGCGTCGGGACAGGTCTTGGAGAGACCCAGTACTTC; j_gene: TRBJ2-5; v_gene: TRBV29-1; abundance: NA; d_gene: TRBD1
CDR3aa: CASSASGGWTEAFF; CDR3nt: TGTGCCAGCAGTGCCTCTGGGGGATGGACTGAAGCTTTCTTT; j_gene: TRBJ1-1; v_gene: TRBV6-2/TRBV6-3; abundance: NA; d_gene: NA
CDR3aa: CASSESGGKNTEAFF; CDR3nt: TGCGCCAGCAGCGAGTCAGGGGGCAAGAACACTGAAGCTTTCTTT; j_gene: TRBJ1-1; v_gene: TRBV5-1; abundance: few; d_gene: TRBD1
CDR3aa: CASTLQTVVNTEAFF; CDR3nt: TGTGCCAGCACCCTTCAGACAGTCGTAAACACTGAAGCTTTCTTT; j_gene: TRBJ1-1; v_gene: TRBV12-3/TRBV12-4; abundance: few; d_gene: NA
CDR3aa: CASSWGQGEYEQYF; CDR3nt: TGCGCCAGCAGCTGGGGACAGGGGGAGTACGAGCAGTACTTC; j_gene: TRBJ2-7; v_gene: TRBV5-1; abundance: NA; d_gene: TRBD1
CDR3aa: CASSHALGAYEQYF; CDR3nt: TGCGCCAGCAGCCATGCCTTGGGCGCCTACGAGCAGTACTTC; j_gene: TRBJ2-7; v_gene: TRBV4-3; abundance: once; d_gene: NA
CDR3aa: CSARTDMSNQPQHF; CDR3nt: TGCAGTGCTAGGACCGATATGAGCAATCAGCCCCAGCATTTT; j_gene: TRBJ1-5; v_gene: TRBV20-1; abundance: NA; d_gene: NA
CDR3aa: CASRHGGAWDEQFF; CDR3nt: TGCGCCAGCAGGCACGGGGGGGCCTGGGATGAGCAGTTCTTC; j_gene: TRBJ2-1; v_gene: TRBV5-1; abundance: NA; d_gene: TRBD2
CDR3aa: CASSLWTGPSYEQYF; CDR3nt: TGCGCCAGCAGCTTATGGACAGGTCCTTCCTACGAGCAGTACTTC; j_gene: TRBJ2-7; v_gene: TRBV5-1; abundance: NA; d_gene: TRBD1
CDR3aa: CASSASPHYEQYF; CDR3nt: TGTGCCAGCAGCGCAAGCCCCCACTACGAGCAGTACTTC; j_gene: TRBJ2-7; v_gene: TRBV7-9; abundance: few; d_gene: NA
CDR3aa: CASSSGRLAGGPTEQFF; CDR3nt: TGTGCCAGCAGTTCGGGACGACTAGCGGGGGGCCCGACGGAGCAGTTCTTC; j_gene: TRBJ2-1; v_gene: TRBV12-3/TRBV12-4; abundance: few; d_gene: TRBD2
CDR3aa: CATSDRTGVNEQFF; CDR3nt: TGTGCCACCAGTGATCGGACAGGGGTCAATGAGCAGTTCTTC; j_gene: TRBJ2-1; v_gene: TRBV24-1; abundance: NA; d_gene: TRBD1
CDR3aa: CASSFGLEGALVGQYF; CDR3nt: TGTGCCAGCAGCTTCGGACTTGAAGGAGCCCTAGTGGGGCAGTACTTC; j_gene: TRBJ2-7; v_gene: TRBV7-9; abundance: few; d_gene: NA